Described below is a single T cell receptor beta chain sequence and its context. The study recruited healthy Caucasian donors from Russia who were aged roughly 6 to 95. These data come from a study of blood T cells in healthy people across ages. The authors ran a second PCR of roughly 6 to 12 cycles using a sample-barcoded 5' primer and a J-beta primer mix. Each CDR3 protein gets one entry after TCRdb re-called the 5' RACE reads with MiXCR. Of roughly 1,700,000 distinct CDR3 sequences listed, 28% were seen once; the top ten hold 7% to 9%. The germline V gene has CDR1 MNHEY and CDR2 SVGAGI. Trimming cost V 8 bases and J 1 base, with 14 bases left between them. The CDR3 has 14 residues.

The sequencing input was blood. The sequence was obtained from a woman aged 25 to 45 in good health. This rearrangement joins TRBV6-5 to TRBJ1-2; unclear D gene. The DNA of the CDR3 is TGTGCCAGCTCAATATACCGGGATAACTATGGCTACACCTTC. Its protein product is CASSIYRDNYGYTF.